This TCR beta chain was recovered during a study of T cells after yellow fever vaccination. TCRdb independently ran MiXCR on the 5' RACE reads; one entry per CDR3 protein. The sample lists hundreds of thousands of distinct CDR3 sequences, around a sixth seen once, with roughly a sixth in the top ten. A few counts support this clonotype. The receptor was derived from a man aged 18 to 30 who received the YFV17D yellow fever vaccine. The sample consisted of PBMCs, taken before the yellow fever booster vaccination.

CDR3 sequence: CASSQAVPETQYF. The CDR3 region has the DNA TGCGCCAGCAGCCAAGCAGTCCCGGAGACCCAGTACTTC. The V gene is TRBV4-1, the J gene TRBJ2-5; unclear D gene. CDR3 length: 13 residues. V lost 1 base and J lost 5, with 8 bases in between. CDR1 and CDR2 from the germline V gene are MGHRA and YSYEKL.